This TCR beta chain was identified during a study of vaccination effects on CD4 cells after COVID-19. Study-wide findings and caveats: Clonal contraction was marked in infection- and vaccine-induced clones late after vaccination.

The repertoire was sequenced with immunoSEQ multiplex PCR; TCRdb's copy has only in-frame clones and lacks some. Of 55,000 to 70,000 clones listed, about four fifths are singletons. With regard to this clone: The antigen is not known. One end of the junction varies from germline; a read error may be responsible.

CDR3 length: 16 amino acids. Germline V CDR1 and CDR2: SGHTA, FQGNSA. After expansion with viral peptide pools in the ViraFEST assay, antigen-specific CD4+ T cells were sequenced. Cells that had been cultured for 10 days were the source of isolated CD4+ T cells. They grew some 2 million PBMC in each well, adding around 9 IU/ml IL-2 and around 10 ug/ml peptides. The V gene is TRBV7-2, the J gene TRBJ1-3; 8 bases agree with TRBD1. The sequence came from a human donor who received a COVID-19 vaccine. The sample was CD4+ T cells from PBMCs cultured with HCoV-229E spike peptides, taken before COVID-19 vaccination. CDR3 DNA sequence: TGTGCCAGCAAGGACAGGGCTCTTTCTGGGGGAAACACCTTATATTTT. Protein: CASKDRALSGGNTLYF.